Each of the 14 T cell receptor beta chains below was sequenced from the same sample in a study of T cells in Graves' hyperthyroidism and ophthalmopathy. Amplification yielded TCR beta CDR3 regions, with RNA transcripts as the source. During a first-round RT-PCR of the TCR CDR3, the HTBI primer set was used. TCRdb analysed the multiplex PCR reads with MiXCR anew, one entry per CDR3 protein. This sample has a few hundred thousand distinct CDR3 sequences, with roughly 13% found just once. The specimen sequenced was blood. The receptors were gathered from a woman aged 18-30 years with Graves' hyperthyroidism.

This clonotype was seen repeatedly, ten times or more. J is TRBJ1-6 and V is TRBV28; D unclear. CDR3 length: 12 amino acids. The V end lost 7 bases, the J end lost 19 bases, and 20 bases lay between the germline ends. Germline V lookup: CDR1 MDHEN, CDR2 SYDVKM. CDR3 in amino acids: CASTGTLGEDHF. For the CDR3, the DNA is TGTGCCAGCACCGGTACGTTGGGCGAAGATCACTTT.

This clonotype has at least ten counts. The chain uses TRBV18 and TRBJ1-1; the D is unclear. Germline V gives CDR1 KGHSH, CDR2 LQKENI. The CDR3 consists of 13 residues. Deletions cut 6 bases from V and 1 base from J, with 9 bases between. The CDR3 nucleotides are TGTGCCAGCTCCCCGCAGAAGAACACTGAAGCTTTCTTT. It is translated as CASSPQKNTEAFF.

This clonotype was detected only a few times. The chain uses TRBV15 and TRBJ2-7, with 14 nucleotides matching TRBD2. The CDR3 is 15 residues long. Looked up from germline, CDR1 is LNHNV and CDR2 is YYDKDF (reference sequence). With 8 bases clipped from V and 8 bases from J, the junction kept 11 bases outside the gene matches. DNA for the CDR3: TGTGCCACCGGACTGATCGGACTAGCGGGAGGTCAGCAGTACTTC. It specifies CATGLIGLAGGQQYF. Together with reference TRBV15 and TRBJ2-7, the CDR3 gives the full variable domain: DAMVIQNPRYQVTQFGKPVTLSCSQTLNHNVMYWYQQKSSQAPKLLFHYYDKDFNNEADTPDNFQSRRPNTSFCFLDIRSPGLGDTAMYLCATGLIGLAGGQQYFGPGTRLTVT.

This clonotype was found a few times. V gene TRBV19 combines with J gene TRBJ1-2; unclear D gene. The CDR3 length is 12 residues. Germline values: CDR1 LNHDA, CDR2 SQIVND (reference sequence). The V end lost 8 bases, the J end lost 4 bases, and 11 bases lay between the germline ends. The CDR3 spells CASSATRYGYTF. As DNA, the CDR3 is TGTGCCAGTTCTGCGACACGCTATGGCTACACCTTC.

Turning to this clonotype: The junction departs from germline at one end; a sequencing error may be responsible. The gene calls are TRBV7-9 and TRBJ2-7; no clear D gene. The length of the CDR3 is 12 residues. In germline, CDR1 is SEHNR, CDR2 FQNEAQ (reference sequence). The CDR3 region is CASSLTPYGQYF. CDR3 in DNA: TGTGCCAGCAGCTTAACCCCCTACGGGCAGTACTTC.

This clonotype has ten or more counts. The chain has TRBV2 and TRBJ2-5, with 13 bases fitting TRBD2. There are 14 residues in the CDR3. V lost 6 bases to trimming and J lost 5 bases; unmatched junction nucleotides: 3. Germline lookup yields CDR1 SNHLY and CDR2 FYNNEI. In DNA form, the CDR3 reads TGTGCCAGCAGGGTGACTAGCGGGAGGGAGACCCAGTACTTC. Translation: CASRVTSGRETQYF.

This clonotype was detected ten times or more. J is TRBJ2-1 and V is TRBV7-6, with TRBD1 matching 8 bases. The trim removed 0 bases at V and 4 bases at J, leaving 5 bases unmatched. This CDR3 is built from 16 residues. Germline CDR1 is SGHVS and CDR2 is FNYEAQ. This CDR3 reads CASSLAAQGAYNEQFF. The CDR3 DNA follows: TGTGCCAGCAGCTTAGCAGCGCAGGGGGCTTACAATGAGCAGTTCTTC.

This clonotype was picked up many times. The gene calls are TRBV30 and TRBJ1-1, with D possibly TRBD1 on 5 matching bases. Trimming removed 3 bases at V and 0 bases at J, with 14 bases between. The CDR3 consists of 15 residues. CDR1 GTSNPN and CDR2 SVGIG come from the germline V gene (reference sequence). As DNA, the CDR3 is TGTGCCTGGAGATACCCGGGGACGTTGAACACTGAAGCTTTCTTT. Its translation is CAWRYPGTLNTEAFF.

This clonotype came up many times. The J gene is TRBJ2-7, the V gene TRBV30; 10 bases agree with TRBD1. There are 16 residues in the CDR3. The germline gives CDR1 GTSNPN, CDR2 SVGIG (reference sequence). J was trimmed by 5 bases and V by 1 base; bases with no gene match: 11. The DNA of the CDR3 is TGTGCCTGGAGTGGGACAGGGGGATCGACTAGCAACGAGCAGTACTTC. Translation: CAWSGTGGSTSNEQYF.

This clonotype occurred many times. The chain is built from TRBV7-2 and TRBJ2-7, with TRBD2 matching over 7 bases. V lost 1 base to trimming and J lost 2 bases; unmatched junction nucleotides: 8. CDR1 is SGHTA, CDR2 FQGNSA, per germline. The CDR3 has 16 amino acids. The DNA of the CDR3 is TGTGCCAGCAGCTTAGGGGCTAGCGGTTCCCCCTACGAGCAGTACTTC. Translating gives CASSLGASGSPYEQYF. Combining the CDR3 with reference TRBV7-2 and TRBJ2-7 gives the whole variable domain GAGVSQSPSNKVTEKGKDVELRCDPISGHTALYWYRQSLGQGLEFLIYFQGNSAPDKSGLPSDRFSAERTGGSVSTLTIQRTQQEDSAVYLCASSLGASGSPYEQYFGPGTRLTVT.

This clonotype has at least ten counts. V gene TRBV6-1 combines with J gene TRBJ2-5, with 8 positions matching TRBD1. Trimming at V came to 4 bases and at J to 2 bases, leaving 0 bases not matched to a gene. Germline loops: CDR1 MNHNS, CDR2 SASEGT. The CDR3 length is 13 residues. The CDR3 bases are TGTGCCAGCAGTGGGACAGGGCAAGAGACCCAGTACTTC. Residues: CASSGTGQETQYF.

At least ten counts were recorded for this clonotype. This chain joins TRBV11-2 and TRBJ2-7; D could derive from TRBD1 or TRBD2 (6 bases each). V was clipped by 1 base and J by 2 bases, with 15 bases between them. The germline V gene encodes CDR1 SGHAT and CDR2 FQNNGV. CDR3 length equals 16 residues. CDR3 in DNA: TGTGCCAGCAGCTTAGCCGGCGGGACACTAACCTACGAGCAGTACTTC. Its protein product is CASSLAGGTLTYEQYF.

This clonotype has at least ten counts. This chain joins TRBV28 and TRBJ2-6, with D possibly TRBD1 on 6 matching bases. Germline V CDR1 and CDR2: MDHEN, SYDVKM. The CDR3 length is 14 residues. Trimming stripped 10 bases from V and 2 bases from J, with 12 bases between. As DNA, the CDR3 is TGTGCCACCAACAGGGCTACTGGGGCCAACGTCCTGACTTTC. Its translation is CATNRATGANVLTF. Supplemented by reference TRBV28 and TRBJ2-6, the full variable domain reads DVKVTQSSRYLVKRTGEKVFLECVQDMDHENMFWYRQDPGLGLRLIYFSYDVKMKEKGDIPEGYSVSREKKERFSLILESASTNQTSMYLCATNRATGANVLTFGAGSRLTVL.

This clonotype was seen repeatedly, ten times or more. The chain has TRBV2 and TRBJ2-6; no clear D. This CDR3 comprises 18 residues. V lost 6 bases and J 0 bases, leaving 18 bases between the germline ends. Germline assignment: CDR1 SNHLY and CDR2 FYNNEI. The CDR3 DNA sequence: TGTGCCAGCAGAAAGACTGAATTGACAACCTCTGGGGCCAACGTCCTGACTTTC. Its protein is CASRKTELTTSGANVLTF.